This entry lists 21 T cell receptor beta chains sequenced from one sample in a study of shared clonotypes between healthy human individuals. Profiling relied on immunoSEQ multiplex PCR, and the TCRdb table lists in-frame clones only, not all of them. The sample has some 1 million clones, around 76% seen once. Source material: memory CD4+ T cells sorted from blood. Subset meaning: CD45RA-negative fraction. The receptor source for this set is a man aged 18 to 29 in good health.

The chain's CDR3 is CASSPSPGGNQPQHF. CDR3 bases: TGTGCCAGCAGTCCGTCGCCAGGGGGCAATCAGCCCCAGCATTTT. This chain links TRBV6-6 with TRBJ1-5; D is possibly TRBD1 (6 bases). The CDR3 extends over 15 amino acids. V shed 5 bases and J shed 2 bases, with 13 bases lying between them. The V gene's germline CDR1 is MNHNY and CDR2 SVGAGI (reference sequence).

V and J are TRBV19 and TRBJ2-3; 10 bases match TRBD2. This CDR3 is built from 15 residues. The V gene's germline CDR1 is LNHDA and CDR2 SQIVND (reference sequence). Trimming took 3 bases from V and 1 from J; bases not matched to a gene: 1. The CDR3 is CASSIGLAGTDTQYF. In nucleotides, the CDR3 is TGTGCCAGTAGTATTGGACTAGCGGGCACAGATACGCAGTATTTT. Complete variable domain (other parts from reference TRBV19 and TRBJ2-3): DGGITQSPKYLFRKEGQNVTLSCEQNLNHDAMYWYRQDPGQGLRLIYYSQIVNDFQKGDIAEGYSVSREKKESFPLTVTSAQKNPTAFYLCASSIGLAGTDTQYFGPGTRLTVL.

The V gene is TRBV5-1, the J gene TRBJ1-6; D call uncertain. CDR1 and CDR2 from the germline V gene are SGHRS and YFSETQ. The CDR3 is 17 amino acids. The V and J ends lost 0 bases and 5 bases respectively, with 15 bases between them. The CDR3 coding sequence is TGCGCCAGCAGCTTGGAAGTGGGATTAACCCATAATTCACCCCTCCACTTT. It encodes CASSLEVGLTHNSPLHF.

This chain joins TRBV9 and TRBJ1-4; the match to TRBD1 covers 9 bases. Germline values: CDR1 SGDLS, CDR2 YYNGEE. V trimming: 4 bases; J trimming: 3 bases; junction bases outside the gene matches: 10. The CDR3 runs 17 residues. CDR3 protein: CASSRAGTGSSNEKLFF. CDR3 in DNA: TGTGCCAGCAGCCGAGCCGGGACAGGGTCTTCTAATGAAAAACTGTTTTTT. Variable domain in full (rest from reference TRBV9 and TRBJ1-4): DSGVTQTPKHLITATGQRVTLRCSPRSGDLSVYWYQQSLDQGLQFLIQYYNGEERAKGNILERFSAQQFPDLHSELNLSSLELGDSALYFCASSRAGTGSSNEKLFFGSGTQLSVL.

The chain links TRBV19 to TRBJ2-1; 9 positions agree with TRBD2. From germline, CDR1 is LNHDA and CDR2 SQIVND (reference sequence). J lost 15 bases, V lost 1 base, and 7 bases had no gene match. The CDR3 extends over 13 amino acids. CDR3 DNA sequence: TGTGCCAGTAGTATAGGTTTGAGCGGGGGGATGTTCTTC. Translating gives CASSIGLSGGMFF.

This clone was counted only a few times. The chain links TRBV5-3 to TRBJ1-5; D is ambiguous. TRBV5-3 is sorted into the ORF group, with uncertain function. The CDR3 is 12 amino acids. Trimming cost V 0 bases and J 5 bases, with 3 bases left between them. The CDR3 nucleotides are TGTGCCAGAAGCTTGGCCCATCAGCCCCAGCATTTT. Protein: CARSLAHQPQHF.

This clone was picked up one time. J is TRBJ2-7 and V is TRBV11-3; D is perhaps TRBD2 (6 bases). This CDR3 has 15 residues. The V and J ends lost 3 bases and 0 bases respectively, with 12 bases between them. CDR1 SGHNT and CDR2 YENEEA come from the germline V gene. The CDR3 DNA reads TGTGCCAGCAGCTTGCAGGCGGGAAACTCCTACGAGCAGTACTTC. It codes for CASSLQAGNSYEQYF.

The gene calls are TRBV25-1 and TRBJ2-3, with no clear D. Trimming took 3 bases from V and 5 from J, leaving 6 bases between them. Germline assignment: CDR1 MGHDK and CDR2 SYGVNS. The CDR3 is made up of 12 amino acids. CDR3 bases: TGTGCCAGCAGTGATATAGGAGATACGCAGTATTTT. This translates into CASSDIGDTQYF.

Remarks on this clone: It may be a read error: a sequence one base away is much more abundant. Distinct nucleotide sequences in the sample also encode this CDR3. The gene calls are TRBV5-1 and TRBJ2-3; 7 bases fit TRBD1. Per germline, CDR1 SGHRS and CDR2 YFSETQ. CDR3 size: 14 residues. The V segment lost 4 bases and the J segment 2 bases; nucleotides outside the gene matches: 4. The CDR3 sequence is CASSPGTATDTQYF. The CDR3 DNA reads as TGCGCCAGCAGCCCGGGGACAGCCACAGATACGCAGTATTTT.

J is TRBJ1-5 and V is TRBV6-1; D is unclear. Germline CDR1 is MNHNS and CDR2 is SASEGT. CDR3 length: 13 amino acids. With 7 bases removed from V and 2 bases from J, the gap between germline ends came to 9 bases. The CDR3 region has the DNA TGTGCCAGCACCTTCCCAGGCAATCAGCCCCAGCATTTT. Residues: CASTFPGNQPQHF.

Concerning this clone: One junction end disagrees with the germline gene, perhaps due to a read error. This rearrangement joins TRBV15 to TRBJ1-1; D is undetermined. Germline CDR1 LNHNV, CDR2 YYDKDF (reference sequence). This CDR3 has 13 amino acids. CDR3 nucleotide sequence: TGTGCCACCGGCAGAGATCCGAACACTGAAGCTTTCTTT. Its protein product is CATGRDPNTEAFF. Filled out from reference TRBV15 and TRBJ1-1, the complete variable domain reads DAMVIQNPRYQVTQFGKPVTLSCSQTLNHNVMYWYQQKSSQAPKLLFHYYDKDFNNEADTPDNFQSRRPNTSFCFLDIRSPGLGDTAMYLCATGRDPNTEAFFGQGTRLTVV.

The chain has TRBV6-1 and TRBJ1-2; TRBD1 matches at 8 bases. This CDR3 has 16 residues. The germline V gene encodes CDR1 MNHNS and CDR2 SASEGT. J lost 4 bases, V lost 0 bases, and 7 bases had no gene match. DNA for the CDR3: TGTGCCAGCAGTGAAGCGACAGGGGAAAAGGTCTATGGCTACACCTTC. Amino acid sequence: CASSEATGEKVYGYTF.

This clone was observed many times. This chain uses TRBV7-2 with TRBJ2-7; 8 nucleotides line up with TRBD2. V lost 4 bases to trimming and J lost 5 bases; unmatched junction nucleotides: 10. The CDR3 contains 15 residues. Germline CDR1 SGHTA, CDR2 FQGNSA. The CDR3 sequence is CASSWAGGGIDEQYF. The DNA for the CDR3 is TGTGCCAGCAGCTGGGCCGGCGGGGGGATCGACGAGCAGTACTTC.

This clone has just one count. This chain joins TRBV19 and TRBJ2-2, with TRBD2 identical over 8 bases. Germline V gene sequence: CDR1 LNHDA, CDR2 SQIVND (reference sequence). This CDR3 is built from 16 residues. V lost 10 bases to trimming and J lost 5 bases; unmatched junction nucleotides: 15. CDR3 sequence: CATRTSAGVVTGELFF. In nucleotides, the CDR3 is TGTGCCACTAGGACCTCAGCGGGAGTAGTAACCGGGGAGCTGTTTTTT.

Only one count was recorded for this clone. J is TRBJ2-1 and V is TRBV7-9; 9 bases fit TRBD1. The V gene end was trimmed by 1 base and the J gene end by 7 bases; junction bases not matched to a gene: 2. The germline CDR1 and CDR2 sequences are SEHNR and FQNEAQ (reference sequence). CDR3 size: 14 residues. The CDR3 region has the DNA TGTGCCAGCAGCTTAGAACAGGGGGCAAATGAGCAGTTCTTC. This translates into CASSLEQGANEQFF. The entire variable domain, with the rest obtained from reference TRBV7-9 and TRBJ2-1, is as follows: DTGVSQNPRHKITKRGQNVTFRCDPISEHNRLYWYRQTLGQGPEFLTYFQNEAQLEKSRLLSDRFSAERPKGSFSTLEIQRTEQGDSAMYLCASSLEQGANEQFFGPGTRLTVL.

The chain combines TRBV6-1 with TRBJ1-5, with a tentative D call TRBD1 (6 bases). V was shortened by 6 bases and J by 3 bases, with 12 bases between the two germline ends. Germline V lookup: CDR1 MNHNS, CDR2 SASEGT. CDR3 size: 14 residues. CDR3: CASSAGHINQPQHF. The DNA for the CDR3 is TGTGCCAGCAGCGCGGGACACATCAATCAGCCCCAGCATTTT.

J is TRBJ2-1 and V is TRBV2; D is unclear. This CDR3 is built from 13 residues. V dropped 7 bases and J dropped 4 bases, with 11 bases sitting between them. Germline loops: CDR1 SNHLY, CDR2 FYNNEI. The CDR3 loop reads CASTLEPYNEQFF. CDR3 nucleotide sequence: TGTGCCAGCACCTTAGAGCCATACAATGAGCAGTTCTTC.

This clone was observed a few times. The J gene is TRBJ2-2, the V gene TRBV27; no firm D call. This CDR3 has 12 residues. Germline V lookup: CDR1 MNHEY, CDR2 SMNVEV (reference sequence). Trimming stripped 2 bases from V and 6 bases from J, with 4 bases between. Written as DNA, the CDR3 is TGTGCCAGCAGTTTAAATGCCGGGGAGCTGTTTTTT. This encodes CASSLNAGELFF.

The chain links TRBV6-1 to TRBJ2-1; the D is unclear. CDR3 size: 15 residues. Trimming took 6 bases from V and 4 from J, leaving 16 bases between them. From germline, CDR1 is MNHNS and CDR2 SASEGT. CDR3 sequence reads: CASRDPNQFYNEQFF. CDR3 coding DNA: TGTGCCAGCAGGGACCCAAACCAGTTTTACAATGAGCAGTTCTTC.

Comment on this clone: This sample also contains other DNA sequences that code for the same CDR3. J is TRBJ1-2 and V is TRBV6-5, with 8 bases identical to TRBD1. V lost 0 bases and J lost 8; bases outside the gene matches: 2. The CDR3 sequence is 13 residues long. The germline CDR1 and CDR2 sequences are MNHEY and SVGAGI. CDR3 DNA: TGTGCCAGCAGTTACTCCACAGGGGGGGGCTACACCTTC. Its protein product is CASSYSTGGGYTF.

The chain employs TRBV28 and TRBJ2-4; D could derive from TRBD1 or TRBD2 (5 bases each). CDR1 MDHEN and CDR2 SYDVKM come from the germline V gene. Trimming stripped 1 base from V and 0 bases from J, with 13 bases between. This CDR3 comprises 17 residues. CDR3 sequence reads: CASSLSRDPIAKNIQYF. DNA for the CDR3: TGTGCCAGCAGTTTATCGAGGGACCCCATAGCCAAAAACATTCAGTACTTC. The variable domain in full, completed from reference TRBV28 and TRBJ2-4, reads DVKVTQSSRYLVKRTGEKVFLECVQDMDHENMFWYRQDPGLGLRLIYFSYDVKMKEKGDIPEGYSVSREKKERFSLILESASTNQTSMYLCASSLSRDPIAKNIQYFGAGTRLSVL.